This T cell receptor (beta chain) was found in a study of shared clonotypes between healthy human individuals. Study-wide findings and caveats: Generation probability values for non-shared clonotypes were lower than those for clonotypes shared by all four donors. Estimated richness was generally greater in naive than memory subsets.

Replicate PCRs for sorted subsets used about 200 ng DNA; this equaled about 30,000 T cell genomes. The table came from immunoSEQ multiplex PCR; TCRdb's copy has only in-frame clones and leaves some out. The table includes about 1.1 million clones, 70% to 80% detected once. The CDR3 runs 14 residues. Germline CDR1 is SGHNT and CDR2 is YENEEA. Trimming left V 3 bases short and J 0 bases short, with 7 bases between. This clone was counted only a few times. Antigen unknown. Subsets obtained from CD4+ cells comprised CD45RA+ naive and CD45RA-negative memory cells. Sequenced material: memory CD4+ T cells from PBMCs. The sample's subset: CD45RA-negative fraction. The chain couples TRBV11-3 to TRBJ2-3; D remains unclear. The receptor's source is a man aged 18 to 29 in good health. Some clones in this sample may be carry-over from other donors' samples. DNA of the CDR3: TGTGCCAGCAGCTTTACGACTAGCACAGATACGCAGTATTTT. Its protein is CASSFTTSTDTQYF.